The 26 T cell receptor beta chains below come from one sample, sequenced in a study of T cell responses to AZD1222 COVID-19 vaccine. The data were produced by immunoSEQ multiplex PCR, yet TCRdb's version contains in-frame clones alone and is incomplete. This table holds approximately 90,000 clones, about nine tenths found once. This material consisted of peripheral blood, taken on day 0 of AZD1222 vaccination. The receptors originated from an adult in good health.

The chain has TRBV18 and TRBJ2-7; D perhaps matches TRBD1 (5 bases). CDR3 length: 14 amino acids. Germline V gives CDR1 KGHSH, CDR2 LQKENI. The V and J ends lost 0 bases and 1 base respectively, with 7 bases between them. CDR3 protein: CASSPPGVSYEQYF. As DNA, the CDR3 is TGTGCCAGCTCACCACCAGGGGTTTCCTACGAGCAGTACTTC.

The J gene is TRBJ1-2, the V gene TRBV10-1, with TRBD1 as a possible D gene (6 bases). Trimming left V 9 bases short and J 2 bases short, with 25 bases between. The V gene's germline CDR1 is WNHNN and CDR2 SYGVQD (reference sequence). The CDR3 runs to 17 residues. The CDR3 region has the DNA TGCGCCAGTCGTCAAATAAGGGGGAATAGGCGCAACTATGGCTACACCTTC. Encoded protein: CASRQIRGNRRNYGYTF.

J is TRBJ2-2 and V is TRBV10-1; 8 nucleotides align to TRBD1. The CDR3 length is 15 residues. V shed 6 bases, J shed 3 bases, and the junction held 6 bases outside the gene matches. The germline V gene has CDR1 WNHNN and CDR2 SYGVQD (reference sequence). The DNA of the CDR3 is TGCGCCAGCAGGGCCGACAGGGGAGACACCGGGGAGCTGTTTTTT. As protein: CASRADRGDTGELFF.

This clone occurred once. The J gene is TRBJ2-3, the V gene TRBV19; D may be TRBD2 (6 bases). The CDR3 covers 13 residues. V lost 6 bases and J 4 bases, leaving 11 bases between the germline ends. Per the germline V gene, CDR1 is LNHDA and CDR2 is SQIVND (reference sequence). CDR3 amino acids: CASSNGGSDTQYF. The CDR3 nucleotides read TGTGCCAGTAGCAATGGGGGGTCAGATACGCAGTATTTT.

The chain uses TRBV20-1 and TRBJ2-7, with no clear D. The CDR3 length is 11 residues. CDR1 is DFQATT, CDR2 SNEGSKA, per germline (reference sequence). V was pared by 6 bases and J by 4 bases, with 10 bases between. The CDR3 region is CSAEGHYEQYF. The DNA for the CDR3 is TGCAGTGCGGAAGGCCATTACGAGCAGTACTTC.

The gene calls are TRBV25-1 and TRBJ2-5; tentatively, D is TRBD1 (6 bases). This CDR3 region has 13 residues. Trimming shortened V by 8 bases and J by 2 bases, and 12 bases separated the two germline ends. The V gene's germline CDR1 is MGHDK and CDR2 SYGVNS. CDR3 in amino acids: CASHGQLQETQYF. The DNA of the CDR3 is TGTGCCAGCCATGGACAGCTACAAGAGACCCAGTACTTC.

The rearrangement joins TRBV19 to TRBJ1-4; D is possibly TRBD1 (5 bases). The CDR3 has 15 amino acids. Germline lookup yields CDR1 LNHDA and CDR2 SQIVND (reference sequence). V was cut by 4 bases and J by 8 bases, with 17 bases left in between. The CDR3: CASSTSDQGGEKLFF. CDR3 bases: TGTGCCAGTAGTACCTCCGACCAGGGAGGAGAAAAACTGTTTTTT.

V and J are TRBV6-5 and TRBJ2-1, with 9 bases aligning to TRBD2. The CDR3 sequence is 15 residues long. The junction had 5 bases not matched to a gene; V was cut back by 8 bases and J by 0 bases. Germline V gene sequence: CDR1 MNHEY, CDR2 SVGAGI. The CDR3 sequence is CASDSSGGSYNEQFF. The DNA for the CDR3 is TGTGCCAGCGATAGTAGCGGGGGCTCCTACAATGAGCAGTTCTTC.

The J gene is TRBJ2-6, the V gene TRBV4-3; perhaps TRBD2 as D (5 bases). Deletions cut 4 bases from V and 1 base from J, with 11 bases between. The CDR3 totals 16 residues. The germline CDR1 and CDR2 sequences are LGHNA and YSLEER. The CDR3 region is CASSLLTGSGANVLTF. CDR3 nucleotides: TGCGCCAGCAGCCTTCTAACGGGGTCTGGGGCCAACGTCCTGACTTTC.

The V call is TRBV10-2, the J call TRBJ2-7; 7 bases line up with TRBD1. The germline V gene encodes CDR1 WSHSY and CDR2 SAAADI. Germline trimming cut 3 bases from V and 3 bases from J; bases unmatched to any gene: 8. The length of the CDR3 is 15 residues. The CDR3 loop reads CASSERGTVLYEQYF. For the CDR3, the DNA is TGCGCCAGCAGTGAACGAGGGACAGTTCTCTACGAGCAGTACTTC.

This clone has just one count. This sequence joins TRBV19 and TRBJ2-7; D is ambiguous. The CDR3 consists of 13 residues. CDR1 and CDR2 (germline): LNHDA, SQIVND (reference sequence). With 5 bases removed from V and 0 bases from J, the gap between germline ends came to 8 bases. The CDR3 here is CASSLAPSYEQYF. CDR3 in DNA: TGTGCCAGTAGTTTGGCCCCCTCCTACGAGCAGTACTTC.

The V call is TRBV27, the J call TRBJ2-7, with TRBD1 matching over 9 bases. The V and J ends lost 5 bases and 1 base, in that order; junction bases with no gene match: 6. CDR1 and CDR2 from the germline V gene are MNHEY and SMNVEV (reference sequence). CDR3 length: 15 amino acids. DNA of the CDR3: TGTGCCAGCAGTCCGGGACAGGGCATTTCCTACGAGCAGTACTTC. As protein: CASSPGQGISYEQYF.

The chain is built from TRBV5-1 and TRBJ2-7; D might be TRBD1 or TRBD2, each matching 5 bases. The germline V gene encodes CDR1 SGHRS and CDR2 YFSETQ. This CDR3 has 15 residues. The germline V and J ends were trimmed by 2 bases and 2 bases, with 14 bases remaining between them. The CDR3 DNA follows: TGCGCCAGCAGCTTTGTGGGGGAGAGGGCCTACGAGCAGTACTTC. The encoded protein is CASSFVGERAYEQYF.

There are a few counts of this clone. The rearrangement links TRBV19 to TRBJ1-5; D is perhaps TRBD1 (6 bases). Germline V gene data show CDR1 as LNHDA and CDR2 as SQIVND (reference sequence). The V and J ends lost 5 bases and 6 bases respectively, with 11 bases between them. CDR3 size: 13 residues. CDR3 DNA: TGTGCCAGTAGTCGGGGGGCGGGTCAGCCCCAGCATTTT. As protein: CASSRGAGQPQHF.

In its sample, this clone was seen once. The chain combines TRBV25-1 with TRBJ2-3; D remains unclear. V was clipped by 0 bases and J by 0 bases, with 10 bases between them. Per germline, CDR1 MGHDK and CDR2 SYGVNS. There are 16 residues in the CDR3. The CDR3 region is CASSEYKGKSTDTQYF. Here the CDR3 DNA reads TGTGCCAGCAGTGAATATAAGGGCAAAAGCACAGATACGCAGTATTTT. Together with reference TRBV25-1 and TRBJ2-3, the CDR3 gives the full variable domain: EADIYQTPRYLVIGTGKKITLECSQTMGHDKMYWYQQDPGMELHLIHYSYGVNSTEKGDLSSESTVSRIRTEHFPLTLESARPSHTSQYLCASSEYKGKSTDTQYFGPGTRLTVL.

The chain uses TRBV5-1 and TRBJ1-6, with 8 bases fitting TRBD1. CDR3 size: 18 residues. CDR1 is SGHRS and CDR2 is YFSETQ in the germline V gene. V lost 1 base and J lost 3; bases outside the gene matches: 9. CDR3 sequence reads: CASSLLLTGESYNSPLHF. In DNA, the CDR3 is TGCGCCAGCAGCTTGTTGTTGACAGGGGAAAGCTATAATTCACCCCTCCACTTT. The entire variable domain, with the rest obtained from reference TRBV5-1 and TRBJ1-6, is as follows: KAGVTQTPRYLIKTRGQQVTLSCSPISGHRSVSWYQQTPGQGLQFLFEYFSETQRNKGNFPGRFSGRQFSNSRSEMNVSTLELGDSALYLCASSLLLTGESYNSPLHFGNGTRLTVT.

The V gene is TRBV19, the J gene TRBJ1-2; 10 bases align to TRBD1. J gave up 7 bases and V 1 base, and 6 bases lay outside the gene matches. The CDR3 has 15 amino acids. Germline V CDR1 and CDR2: LNHDA, SQIVND (reference sequence). The CDR3 loop reads CASSIAPGQGLGYTF. As DNA, the CDR3 is TGTGCCAGTAGTATAGCCCCGGGACAGGGGCTTGGCTACACCTTC.

The chain links TRBV28 to TRBJ2-1, with 11 nucleotides matching TRBD2. The CDR3 is made up of 15 amino acids. V lost 3 bases, J lost 7 bases, and 5 bases stayed unmatched. The germline CDR1 and CDR2 sequences are MDHEN and SYDVKM. This CDR3 reads CASSFLTSGKNEQFF. DNA of the CDR3: TGTGCCAGCAGTTTTTTGACTAGCGGGAAAAATGAGCAGTTCTTC.

The CDR3 DNA is TGTGCCAGTAGTTCCCGGGTAGCGGGAGGGATCGGGGAGCTGTTTTTT. Protein product: CASSSRVAGGIGELFF. The J gene is TRBJ2-2, the V gene TRBV19, with 11 positions matching TRBD2. The CDR3 is 16 amino acids. V dropped 5 bases and J dropped 7; count of bases not matched to a gene: 9. Germline V gene lookup returns CDR1 LNHDA and CDR2 SQIVND (reference sequence).

The rearrangement links TRBV4-2 to TRBJ2-7; the D is unclear. Trimming stripped 2 bases from V and 5 bases from J, with 10 bases between. The CDR3 is 13 amino acids. Per the germline V gene, CDR1 is LGHNA and CDR2 is YNFKEQ. The CDR3 protein is CASSQTEAHEQYF. CDR3 nucleotide sequence: TGTGCCAGCAGCCAAACCGAGGCCCACGAGCAGTACTTC.

The chain recombines TRBV6-5 with TRBJ1-2; no clear D. Germline V gives CDR1 MNHEY, CDR2 SVGAGI. V lost 4 bases and J 6 bases, leaving 12 bases between the germline ends. The CDR3 runs to 13 residues. This CDR3 reads CASSFGSGHGYTF. The CDR3 coding sequence is TGTGCCAGCAGTTTCGGGTCCGGCCATGGCTACACCTTC.

This chain's CDR3 is CSTRDSRSQYF. CDR3 DNA sequence: TGCAGTACCCGGGACAGTCGTAGTCAGTATTTT. The rearrangement joins TRBV20-1 to TRBJ2-3, with 7 bases fitting TRBD1. The CDR3 loop spans 11 amino acids. V was clipped by 8 bases and J by 12 bases; unmatched bases: 11. Germline CDR1 is DFQATT and CDR2 is SNEGSKA (reference sequence).

This clone has more than one count but fewer than ten. CDR3 amino acids: CSVWTGPNQPQHF. DNA of the CDR3: TGCAGCGTGTGGACAGGCCCCAATCAGCCCCAGCATTTT. The rearrangement uses TRBV29-1 and TRBJ1-5; TRBD1 matches at 7 bases. The germline V gene encodes CDR1 SQVTM and CDR2 ANQGSEA. This CDR3 is 13 amino acids long. The junction had 5 bases not matched to a gene; V was cut back by 6 bases and J by 3 bases.

This chain links TRBV5-1 with TRBJ1-2, with 7 bases identical to TRBD1. V lost 8 bases, J lost 6 bases, and 10 bases stayed unmatched. This CDR3 is built from 13 residues. Germline lookup yields CDR1 SGHRS and CDR2 YFSETQ. The CDR3 DNA sequence: TGCGCCAGTCAGGAGGGGGCGGAAAATGGCTACACCTTC. This translates into CASQEGAENGYTF.

The chain has TRBV18 and TRBJ2-2; 8 bases fit TRBD1. Trimming cost V 3 bases and J 0 bases; bases outside gene matches: 3. Germline lookup yields CDR1 KGHSH and CDR2 LQKENI. The CDR3 consists of 16 residues. CDR3 coding DNA: TGTGCCAGCTCACCCCGGACAGGGCCGAACACCGGGGAGCTGTTTTTT. This sequence encodes CASSPRTGPNTGELFF.

This clone was counted a single time. The rearrangement joins TRBV5-4 to TRBJ2-7; 7 bases are a match to TRBD2. J lost 9 bases, V lost 5 bases, and 17 bases had no gene match. Germline V gene data show CDR1 as SGHNT and CDR2 as YYREEE (reference sequence). This CDR3 region has 15 residues. The CDR3 nucleotides are TGTGCCAGCAGACCGTCCGGGACTACCCTGGGGTGGCAGTACTTC. Protein: CASRPSGTTLGWQYF.